This is a list of T cell receptor beta chains from one sample in a study. MiXCR, applied by TCRdb to the RT-PCR reads, yields one record per CDR3 protein. The table has about 680,000 distinct CDR3 sequences, 14% seen once. The sequenced sample consisted of memory CD4+ T cells from blood. These TCRs come from a female donor in good health, serving as a healthy control. CDR3s include the opening cysteine and the closing phenylalanine or tryptophan. The order of the fields is CDR3 DNA, CDR3 protein, V gene, J gene, clone size, D gene. A D gene is named only where the DNA matches it firmly. Size is stated for part of the rows, as once, few or many counts, or as a class when the clone is expanded.

DNA: TGCAGTGCCCCACAAGCGAACACCGGGGAGCTGTTTTTT
CDR3: CSAPQANTGELFF
V: TRBV20-1
J: TRBJ2-2
size: many
D: NA

DNA: TGCAGCGTACTAGCGGTTAATACGCAGTATTTT
CDR3: CSVLAVNTQYF
V: TRBV20-1
J: TRBJ2-3
size: few
D: TRBD2

DNA: TGTGCCAGCAGCCAAGGGCTAGCTCGTAACTACGAGCAGTACTTC
CDR3: CASSQGLARNYEQYF
V: TRBV3-1
J: TRBJ2-7
size: NA
D: NA

DNA: TGTGCCAGCACCCCCTTTACAGGGTCGACTAGAGGTGAGCAGTTCTTC
CDR3: CASTPFTGSTRGEQFF
V: TRBV6-2/TRBV6-3
J: TRBJ2-1
size: many
D: NA

DNA: TGCGCCAGCAGGACAGGGGGCGCGGGAAACACCATATATTTT
CDR3: CASRTGGAGNTIYF
V: TRBV10-2
J: TRBJ1-3
size: few
D: TRBD1

DNA: TGCGCCAGCAGCTTGGAAGGGGGAGGGGGTCAGCCCCAGCATTTT
CDR3: CASSLEGGGGQPQHF
V: TRBV5-1
J: TRBJ1-5
size: many
D: NA

DNA: TGCGCCAGCAGCTTGGCCCCAGGGACCGGGGAGCTGTTTTTT
CDR3: CASSLAPGTGELFF
V: TRBV5-1
J: TRBJ2-2
size: few
D: NA

DNA: TGTGCCAGCAGAAACCTTATCGAGGGATCACCCCTCCACTTT
CDR3: CASRNLIEGSPLHF
V: TRBV14
J: TRBJ1-6
size: NA
D: NA

DNA: TGTGCCAGCAGCCCTACCAACGGGGTTCAGGCCCAGTACTTC
CDR3: CASSPTNGVQAQYF
V: TRBV7-2
J: TRBJ2-5
size: few
D: NA

DNA: TGTGCCAGCTCACCATATTCTAGCACGACGAACACTGAAGCTTTCTTT
CDR3: CASSPYSSTTNTEAFF
V: TRBV18
J: TRBJ1-1
size: NA
D: NA

DNA: TGTGCCAGCAGCTATGGGGACGGCAATCAGCCCCAGCATTTT
CDR3: CASSYGDGNQPQHF
V: TRBV27
J: TRBJ1-5
size: few
D: NA

DNA: TGTGCCAGCAGCTGCTATGAGCAGTTCTTC
CDR3: CASSCYEQFF
V: TRBV7-6
J: TRBJ2-1
size: many
D: NA

DNA: TGTGCCAGCAGCCTTACCGCAGGGGCGCAGGAAAAACTGTTTTTT
CDR3: CASSLTAGAQEKLFF
V: TRBV7-2
J: TRBJ1-4
size: NA
D: NA

DNA: TGCAGCTCCTCCTCCAGCTCCTACAATGAGCAGTTCTTC
CDR3: CSSSSSSYNEQFF
V: TRBV29-1
J: TRBJ2-1
size: few
D: NA

DNA: TGCGCCAGCAGCTTCGGCAGGGGGTCCTACAATGAGCAGTTCTTC
CDR3: CASSFGRGSYNEQFF
V: TRBV5-1
J: TRBJ2-1
size: NA
D: TRBD1

DNA: TGCAGTGTCCCCGGGCCGTCCTACAATGAGCAGTTCTTC
CDR3: CSVPGPSYNEQFF
V: TRBV20-1
J: TRBJ2-1
size: few
D: NA

DNA: TGTGCCACCAGCAGAGATACAAGGGCCTACGAGCAGTACTTC
CDR3: CATSRDTRAYEQYF
V: TRBV15
J: TRBJ2-7
size: many
D: NA